Listed here are 28 T cell receptor beta chains from one sample, sequenced in a study of Tregs in tolerant kidney transplant recipients (dated by TCRdb to between 2017 and 2020). What the time point label conveys for this sample: blood sample drawn before combined kidney and bone marrow transplant. Preparation of the library involved the immunoSEQ multiplex PCR assay. TCRdb took over this immuneACCESS table, retaining in-frame rearrangements with V and J assigned. Such tables are incomplete; in checked studies, under half of the missing clones stem from an unresolved V gene, and the remainder is unexplained. In this sample the table shows some 55,000 clones, roughly 85% of which occur a single time. The top ten constitute 2.1% of the sample. The sequenced sample was Tregs from blood, obtained before the transplant. These receptor sequences come from a human donor who received a combined kidney and bone marrow transplant.

The rearrangement uses TRBV7-2 and TRBJ1-5; D call uncertain. Germline values: CDR1 SGHTA, CDR2 FQGNSA. V lost 1 base, J lost 0 bases, and 4 bases lay in between. This CDR3 comprises 14 residues. In DNA, the CDR3 is TGTGCCAGCAGCTTAGGACATAGCAATCAGCCCCAGCATTTT. Translating it yields CASSLGHSNQPQHF. Variable domain in full (rest from reference TRBV7-2 and TRBJ1-5): GAGVSQSPSNKVTEKGKDVELRCDPISGHTALYWYRQSLGQGLEFLIYFQGNSAPDKSGLPSDRFSAERTGGSVSTLTIQRTQQEDSAVYLCASSLGHSNQPQHFGDGTRLSIL.

V usage is TRBV23-1 and J usage is TRBJ1-1; possibly TRBD1 for D (6 bases). TRBV23-1 is identified as an open reading frame with a role that is uncertain. This CDR3 comprises 15 residues. The V end lost 3 bases, the J end lost 2 bases, and 13 bases lay between the germline ends. The CDR3 loop reads CASSHARGPNTEAFF. The DNA of the CDR3 is TGCGCCAGCAGTCATGCCAGGGGCCCCAACACTGAAGCTTTCTTT.

A note on this clone: The junction and the germline gene differ at one end; a read error may be behind it. The rearrangement joins TRBV10-3 to TRBJ2-7; 7 bases align to TRBD2. Germline CDR1 and CDR2: ENHRY and SYGVKD. This CDR3 is built from 12 residues. CDR3 residues: CATVGGSYEQHF. The CDR3 coding sequence is TGTGCCACCGTGGGAGGGTCCTACGAGCAGCACTTC.

J is TRBJ2-3 and V is TRBV5-6, with D possibly matching TRBD2 (6 bases). The V and J ends lost 0 bases and 3 bases respectively, with 14 bases between them. From germline, CDR1 is SGHDT and CDR2 YYEEEE. The CDR3 has 16 residues. CDR3: CASSLAGQGGTDTQYF. CDR3 sequence (DNA): TGTGCCAGCAGCTTGGCCGGTCAGGGAGGAACAGATACGCAGTATTTT.

J is TRBJ1-1 and V is TRBV6-5, with D maybe TRBD1 (5 bases). This CDR3 comprises 15 residues. The V gene's germline CDR1 is MNHEY and CDR2 SVGAGI. V was cut by 2 bases and J by 1 base, with 11 bases left in between. The CDR3 DNA is TGTGCCAGCAGTTACCCCCCAGGGCGGAACACTGAAGCTTTCTTT. This gives the protein CASSYPPGRNTEAFF.

The chain joins TRBV6-5 to TRBJ2-7, with TRBD1 as a possible D gene (5 bases). Germline values: CDR1 MNHEY, CDR2 SVGAGI. This CDR3 spans 14 amino acids. V dropped 2 bases and J dropped 2 bases, with 10 bases sitting between them. The CDR3 region is CASSYRIGAYEQYF. CDR3 coding DNA: TGTGCCAGCAGTTACCGGATAGGGGCCTACGAGCAGTACTTC.

The rearrangement joins TRBV4-1 to TRBJ2-7; 11 positions agree with TRBD2. V lost 2 bases, J lost 3 bases, and 9 bases stayed unmatched. This CDR3 is built from 17 residues. Germline-derived CDR1 and CDR2 are MGHRA and YSYEKL. CDR3 nucleotides: TGCGCCAGCAGCCAATCGGGGGGACTAGCGGAGAACTACGAGCAGTACTTC. It codes for CASSQSGGLAENYEQYF.

V usage is TRBV18 and J usage is TRBJ2-1, with no clear D. The V gene lost 6 bases and the J gene lost 4 bases, with 7 bases spanning the gap. CDR3 size: 12 residues. Germline CDR1 is KGHSH and CDR2 is LQKENI. The CDR3 here is CASSIEYNEQFF. The DNA for the CDR3 is TGTGCCAGCTCGATAGAGTACAATGAGCAGTTCTTC.

In its sample, this clone was seen once. The rearrangement uses TRBV10-3 and TRBJ2-7, with 10 bases aligning to TRBD2. V shed 0 bases and J 6 bases; nucleotides not matched to a gene: 5. The CDR3 is made up of 15 amino acids. Germline V lookup: CDR1 ENHRY, CDR2 SYGVKD. The CDR3 DNA follows: TGTGCCATCAGTGAGTCGGGGAGCGGGGGGGGCGAGCAGTACTTC. Residues: CAISESGSGGGEQYF.

This clone was recorded only once. The rearrangement joins TRBV7-9 to TRBJ1-2, with D uncertain. This CDR3 has 15 amino acids. The germline V and J ends were trimmed by 1 base and 3 bases, with 12 bases remaining between them. The germline gives CDR1 SEHNR, CDR2 FQNEAQ (reference sequence). The CDR3 DNA sequence: TGTGCCAGCAGCTTAGGATTCGTGGCTCACTATGGCTACACCTTC. Residues: CASSLGFVAHYGYTF.

The chain employs TRBV7-2 and TRBJ2-7; D not resolved. The CDR3 totals 11 residues. Germline V CDR1 and CDR2: SGHTA, FQGNSA. Trimming took off 3 bases at V and 12 bases at J, with 12 bases between the two ends. The CDR3, as DNA: TGTGCCAGCAGCTTGGGATCTGTTCGGTACTTC. Residues: CASSLGSVRYF.

This rearrangement joins TRBV5-4 to TRBJ2-5, with 15 nucleotides matching TRBD2. J was trimmed by 4 bases and V by 4 bases; bases with no gene match: 11. The length of the CDR3 is 18 residues. CDR1 is SGHNT, CDR2 YYREEE, per germline (reference sequence). Written as DNA, the CDR3 is TGTGCCAGCAGCCGCGCCCCAGGGACTAGCGGGAGGTCAGAGACCCAGTACTTC. Translated, it gives CASSRAPGTSGRSETQYF. Full variable domain (outside the CDR3, taken from reference TRBV5-4 and TRBJ2-5): ETGVTQSPTHLIKTRGQQVTLRCSSQSGHNTVSWYQQALGQGPQFIFQYYREEENGRGNFPPRFSGLQFPNYSSELNVNALELDDSALYLCASSRAPGTSGRSETQYFGPGTRLLVL.

The J gene is TRBJ2-7, the V gene TRBV11-2, with 8 bases identical to TRBD2. The trim removed 3 bases at V and 7 bases at J, leaving 5 bases unmatched. Germline CDR1 SGHAT, CDR2 FQNNGV. The length of the CDR3 is 13 residues. The CDR3 region is CASSFYREGEQYF. The CDR3 DNA sequence: TGTGCCAGCAGCTTCTATCGGGAGGGTGAGCAGTACTTC.

The V and J genes are TRBV18 and TRBJ1-5; D is uncertain. Trimming removed 6 bases from V and 1 base from J, with 10 bases in between. The CDR3 runs to 14 residues. CDR1 and CDR2 from the germline V gene are KGHSH and LQKENI. CDR3 bases: TGTGCCAGCTCTGCCTCGGACAGCAATCAGCCCCAGCATTTT. The encoded protein is CASSASDSNQPQHF.

The chain combines TRBV6-5 with TRBJ2-7; D is possibly TRBD2 (5 bases). The V end was cut by 7 bases, the J end by 2 bases, with 18 bases between. CDR3 length equals 15 residues. Per the germline V gene, CDR1 is MNHEY and CDR2 is SVGAGI. The CDR3 is CASTRGGTEAYEQYF. CDR3 nucleotides: TGTGCCAGCACCAGAGGAGGTACCGAAGCCTACGAGCAGTACTTC.

The rearrangement joins TRBV30 to TRBJ1-5; unclear D gene. V gave up 2 bases and J gave up 7 bases, with 21 bases separating them. Germline V gives CDR1 GTSNPN, CDR2 SVGIG (reference sequence). The length of the CDR3 is 16 residues. CDR3 sequence: CAWSRIAGRPGQPQHF. CDR3 DNA: TGTGCCTGGAGTAGGATCGCGGGGAGACCGGGGCAGCCCCAGCATTTT.

CDR3 in amino acids: CASFRGSYGYTF. The CDR3 DNA sequence: TGTGCCAGCTTTCGGGGGTCCTATGGCTACACCTTC. The chain combines TRBV19 with TRBJ1-2; D perhaps matches TRBD1 (5 bases). This CDR3 has 12 residues. The V end was cut by 9 bases, the J end by 4 bases, with 12 bases between. Germline V gives CDR1 LNHDA, CDR2 SQIVND (reference sequence).

This chain connects TRBV6-5 to TRBJ1-4; TRBD1 matches at 7 bases. Per germline, CDR1 MNHEY and CDR2 SVGAGI. The CDR3 length is 12 residues. Germline trimming cut 4 bases from V and 8 bases from J; bases unmatched to any gene: 1. CDR3 protein: CASSSTGEKLFF. CDR3 DNA: TGTGCCAGCAGTTCGACAGGGGAAAAACTGTTTTTT.

There are a few counts of this clone. This is likely an artifact of a read error, given a far larger clone one base away. This rearrangement joins TRBV2 to TRBJ2-7; D is perhaps TRBD1 (7 bases). CDR1 and CDR2 (germline): SNHLY, FYNNEI. The CDR3 contains 14 residues. Written as DNA, the CDR3 is TGTGCCAGCAGCCGCCAGGGGGGACCTTACGAGCAGTGCTTC. It is translated as CASSRQGGPYEQCF.

This clone was picked up one time. The chain joins TRBV5-5 to TRBJ1-5; possibly TRBD1 for D (6 bases). The CDR3 is 15 amino acids. Trimming removed 4 bases at V and 3 bases at J, with 14 bases between. The germline gives CDR1 SGHKS, CDR2 YYEKEE (reference sequence). The chain's CDR3 is CASSPQGLNNQPQHF. CDR3 DNA: TGTGCCAGCAGCCCCCAGGGGTTGAACAATCAGCCCCAGCATTTT.

This chain links TRBV18 with TRBJ2-1, with TRBD2 matching over 10 bases. The CDR3 length is 15 residues. V shed 8 bases, J shed 9 bases, and the junction held 13 bases outside the gene matches. From germline, CDR1 is KGHSH and CDR2 LQKENI. DNA for the CDR3: TGTGCCAGCGTCTCGGAGCGGGAGGGCCGGTCTGAGCAGTTCTTC. It codes for CASVSEREGRSEQFF.

The gene calls are TRBV6-5 and TRBJ2-1, with D uncertain. The CDR3 runs 14 residues. Germline CDR1 is MNHEY and CDR2 is SVGAGI. Trimming removed 0 bases at V and 6 bases at J, with 9 bases between. CDR3 region: CASSYSPTFNEQFF. The DNA for the CDR3 is TGTGCCAGCAGTTACTCCCCTACATTCAATGAGCAGTTCTTC.

This chain links TRBV5-5 with TRBJ2-1; 10 bases fit TRBD2. This CDR3 region has 16 residues. Germline values: CDR1 SGHKS, CDR2 YYEKEE (reference sequence). Losses at the gene ends were 0 bases for V and 8 bases for J; bases not matched to a gene: 8. The CDR3 sequence is CASSLEGLAGGHEQFF. CDR3 DNA: TGTGCCAGCAGCTTGGAGGGTTTAGCGGGAGGCCATGAGCAGTTCTTC.

The DNA for the CDR3 is TGTGCCAGCAGCTTAGGTAAATGGAGGGCCGGGGCCAACGTCCTGACTTTC. Its translation is CASSLGKWRAGANVLTF. V and J are TRBV11-2 and TRBJ2-6, with D maybe TRBD2 (6 bases). From germline, CDR1 is SGHAT and CDR2 FQNNGV. The CDR3 runs to 17 residues. Trimming removed 1 base at V and 4 bases at J, with 14 bases between.

This chain joins TRBV5-8 and TRBJ1-1; 10 nucleotides agree with TRBD1. Germline trimming cut 3 bases from V and 0 bases from J; bases unmatched to any gene: 11. CDR3 length equals 18 residues. The germline CDR1 and CDR2 sequences are SGHTS and YDEGEE. The CDR3 here is CASSSGQGRGRMNTEAFF. Here the CDR3 DNA reads TGTGCCAGCAGCTCGGGACAGGGGAGGGGTAGGATGAACACTGAAGCTTTCTTT.

The chain's CDR3 is CASSVRGWLQETQYF. Here the CDR3 DNA reads TGTGCCAGCAGCGTAAGAGGGTGGCTACAAGAGACCCAGTACTTC. The chain is built from TRBV11-2 and TRBJ2-5, with D tentatively TRBD2 (5 bases). V was clipped by 5 bases and J by 2 bases, with 15 bases between them. Germline-derived CDR1 and CDR2 are SGHAT and FQNNGV. The CDR3 contains 15 residues.

The rearrangement joins TRBV28 to TRBJ2-6; 8 positions agree with TRBD1. The CDR3 sequence is 18 residues long. Germline V lookup: CDR1 MDHEN, CDR2 SYDVKM. V was pared by 2 bases and J by 0 bases, with 6 bases of the junction left unmatched. The CDR3 loop is CASSLGDRFLSGANVLTF. The CDR3, as DNA: TGTGCCAGCAGTTTAGGGGACAGGTTCCTCTCTGGGGCCAACGTCCTGACTTTC.

The chain uses TRBV7-2 and TRBJ1-2; D is undetermined. This CDR3 is built from 13 residues. Trimming left V 1 base short and J 7 bases short, with 10 bases between. Germline V CDR1 and CDR2: SGHTA, FQGNSA. CDR3 in DNA: TGTGCCAGCAGCTTAGTCGGGCGAGGTGGCTACACCTTC. Translating it yields CASSLVGRGGYTF.